This T cell receptor beta chain was observed in a study of OX40 agonist ivuxolimab in advanced cancers. Assay used: immunoSEQ multiplex PCR; TCRdb lists only in-frame clones, some missing. The sample includes about 110,000 clones, roughly nine tenths of them seen just once. The germline gives CDR1 SGHTA, CDR2 FQGNSA. Trimming cost V 6 bases and J 2 bases, with 5 bases left between them. The CDR3 loop spans 12 amino acids. This clonotype originated in an adult with an advanced solid tumor such as melanoma, head and neck, liver or kidney cancer. The rearrangement joins TRBV7-2 to TRBJ1-3; D is uncertain. The sequences come from CD4+ or CD8+ T cells sorted from blood, collected in a trial of the OX40 agonist ivuxolimab. CDR3 nucleotide sequence: TGTGCCAGCAGTGGGACTGGAAACACCATATATTTT. This translates into CASSGTGNTIYF.